The 5 T cell receptor beta chains presented below share a single source sample, sequenced in a study of cytomegalovirus exposure and HLA in healthy donors. PCR was performed using 60 Vbeta and 13 Jbeta primers. Assay: immunoSEQ multiplex PCR; the TCRdb copy retains only in-frame clones and omits some. The sample lists approximately 160,000 clones; roughly 78% were seen once. The sequencing sample was made of PBMCs. The source is a woman between 50 and 59 years old in good health and CMV-seropositive.

The chain carries TRBV6-5 and TRBJ1-1; no firm D call. This CDR3 is built from 16 residues. Per the germline V gene, CDR1 is MNHEY and CDR2 is SVGAGI. The germline V and J ends were trimmed by 2 bases and 0 bases, with 13 bases remaining between them. CDR3 sequence (DNA): TGTGCCAGCAGTTACGGAGGGTTCGGCTTGAACACTGAAGCTTTCTTT. Its protein product is CASSYGGFGLNTEAFF.

This clone occurred a few times. The chain recombines TRBV7-3 with TRBJ2-3; 8 positions match TRBD1. Unmatched junction bases numbered 11, after V lost 6 bases and J lost 9 bases. The germline gives CDR1 SGHTA, CDR2 FQGTGA. The CDR3 contains 14 residues. The chain's CDR3 is CASSPDRERRTQYF. In DNA, the CDR3 is TGTGCCAGCAGTCCGGACAGGGAGAGAAGGACGCAGTATTTT.

This chain links TRBV9 with TRBJ1-2; D remains unclear. V was trimmed by 4 bases and J by 8 bases, leaving 15 bases between them. CDR1 and CDR2 from the germline V gene are SGDLS and YYNGEE. The CDR3 is 13 amino acids. The CDR3 bases are TGTGCCAGCAGCCCCCTCTCGGGTAGGGGCTACACCTTC. Its translation is CASSPLSGRGYTF.

The rearrangement joins TRBV9 to TRBJ1-4; D is unclear. Germline loops: CDR1 SGDLS, CDR2 YYNGEE. The length of the CDR3 is 15 residues. V was clipped by 4 bases and J by 8 bases, with 18 bases between them. This chain's CDR3 is CASSLNVGMGEKLFF. The DNA of the CDR3 is TGTGCCAGCAGCCTCAACGTCGGGATGGGAGAAAAACTGTTTTTT.

The J gene is TRBJ1-1, the V gene TRBV29-1; D is unresolved. The CDR3 covers 12 residues. Trimming took off 7 bases at V and 1 base at J, with 10 bases between the two ends. Germline V gene data show CDR1 as SQVTM and CDR2 as ANQGSEA. The CDR3 sequence is CSAREKNTEAFF. CDR3 DNA: TGCAGCGCTCGAGAGAAGAACACTGAAGCTTTCTTT.